The 27 T cell receptor delta chains in this list originate from one sample, sequenced in a study of γδ T cells in repeated Plasmodium falciparum infection. TCRdb re-identified clones in the multiplex PCR reads via CATT. The sample shows approximately 50,000 delta-chain clones, roughly 2% of them seen only once. Gammadelta T cells were flow-sorted from PBMC into Vgamma9/Vdelta2+ and Vdelta2-negative populations for bulk analysis. The sequencing input was gamma-delta T cells from blood. The receptors come from a pool of human donors (malaria-infected and uninfected, not separated).

As to this clone: The protein recorded in TCRdb matches a much larger clone and deviates from this DNA's translation at residue 15, suggesting a read error; the protein here is obtained by translating the DNA. The chain employs TRAV38-2/DV8 and TRDJ1; 7 positions match TRDD3. The J gene comes from matching the DNA to germline here; TCRdb lacks it. From germline, CDR1 is TSESDYY and CDR2 QEAYKQQN. The CDR3 is 23 amino acids. Trimming took 2 bases from V and 7 from J; bases not matched to a gene: 35. CDR3: CAYRSIELFPLLLGTKPGGKLIF. DNA for the CDR3: TGTGCTTATAGGAGTATAGAACTATTCCCCCTATTACTGGGGACCAAACCTGGAGGTAAACTCATCTTT.

Concerning this clone itself: A read error is likely here: a far larger clone is one base away. The sample contains more than one DNA sequence encoding this CDR3. The chain joins TRDV1 to TRDJ1, with D possibly TRDD3 on 7 matching bases. In the absence of a J gene in TCRdb, the DNA was matched to germline to assign it here. The CDR3 has 24 amino acids. Trimming removed 5 bases at V and 0 bases at J, with 40 bases between. Germline V gives CDR1 TSWWSYY, CDR2 QGS. CDR3 DNA sequence: TGTGCTCTTGGGACGAACGGAGGGAGGCCTTCCAAGATACTGGGGATAAAGTACACCGATAAACTCATCTTT. The encoded protein is CALGTNGGRPSKILGIKYTDKLIF.

Ten or more counts support this clone. TCRdb assigns this DNA the protein of a much larger clone, which departs from its translation at residue 19; this likely reflects a read error, and the protein shown comes from translating the DNA. The rearrangement links TRDV1 to TRDJ1, with 11 bases that match TRDD3. TCRdb supplies no J gene; here it was assigned by aligning the nucleotide sequence to germline. The length of the CDR3 is 24 residues. Trimming cost V 5 bases and J 3 bases; bases outside gene matches: 32. Germline CDR1 and CDR2: TSWWSYY and QGS. The CDR3 DNA reads TGTGCTCTTGGGCACTACATACCCGTTTTCGACTGGGGGATAGTGGACCTGTACGCCGATAAACTCATCTTT. Translation gives CALGHYIPVFDWGIVDLYADKLIF.

This clone turned up a few times. TCRdb lists the protein of a much larger clone for this DNA, which differs at residue 17, so this is likely a read error; the protein given here is translated from the DNA itself. The chain has TRDV2 and TRDJ1; 12 bases align to TRDD3. TCRdb carries no J gene annotation; the J gene was assigned here by matching the DNA with germline. This CDR3 is built from 21 residues. Germline-derived CDR1 and CDR2 are GEAIGNYY and EKD. The CDR3 bases are TGTGCCTGTGACACTCTTTTACTGGGGGATACTGACCTCGACAACACCGGTAAACTCATCTTT. Translated: CACDTLLLGDTDLDNTGKLIF.

With regard to this clone: The TCRdb protein, from a much larger clone, departs from this DNA's translation at residue 14, likely by read error; the protein shown derives from the DNA. The rearrangement links TRDV2 to TRDJ1; D remains unclear. Since TCRdb gives no J gene, matching the DNA to germline was used here to assign it. Trimming took 1 base from V and 2 from J, leaving 34 bases between them. Looked up from germline, CDR1 is GEAIGNYY and CDR2 is EKD. CDR3 length: 22 amino acids. Written as DNA, the CDR3 is TGTGCCTGTGACACACAACGGCTCATGGAGGCACCGACTGAGGAAGGTACCGATAAACTCATCTTT. Translation: CACDTQRLMEAPTEEGTDKLIF.

The table lists this clone with a few counts. A far larger clone is a single base away, which makes a read error likely. This same CDR3 is encoded by further DNA sequences in the sample. The chain links TRDV2 to TRDJ1; TRDD3 agrees at 7 bases. Germline matching of the DNA provided the J gene here, since TCRdb leaves it blank. CDR3 length: 15 residues. CDR1 and CDR2 from the germline V gene are GEAIGNYY and EKD. V shed 3 bases and J 4 bases; nucleotides not matched to a gene: 10. CDR3 sequence: CACDPLGSGRDKLIF. Written as DNA, the CDR3 is TGTGCCTGTGACCCACTGGGGAGCGGACGCGATAAACTCATCTTT.

Concerning this clone itself: The protein that TCRdb holds for this DNA derives from a much larger clone and differs from the translated DNA at residue 8, which likely indicates a read error; the protein shown here is translated from the DNA. The chain joins TRDV1 to TRDJ1; TRDD2 matches 7 bases. TCRdb carries no J gene annotation; the J gene was assigned here by matching the DNA with germline. The length of the CDR3 is 22 residues. CDR1 is TSWWSYY and CDR2 is QGS in the germline V gene. Unmatched junction bases numbered 26, after V lost 2 bases and J lost 2 bases. CDR3 nucleotides: TGTGCTCTTGGGGAATGTTATTCTCCTTCCTTGAAAACTCTGGGCAAAACCGATAAACTCATCTTT. It translates to CALGECYSPSLKTLGKTDKLIF.

This clone was recorded a few times. A far larger clone lies a single base away; this is likely a read error. Other DNA sequences in this sample translate to the same CDR3. The chain couples TRDV3 to TRDJ1; D is possibly TRDD3 (6 bases). TCRdb is silent on the J gene; assignment here came from matching the DNA to germline. Germline V gene data show CDR1 as TVYSNPD and CDR2 as GDNSRS (reference sequence). The CDR3 covers 12 residues. The CDR3 sequence is CASRGYTDKLIF. DNA of the CDR3: TGCGCCTCCCGGGGATACACCGATAAACTCATCTTT.

This clone was seen repeatedly, ten times or more. The protein given by TCRdb reflects a much larger clone and differs at residue 3 from this DNA's translation, likely from a read error; the protein shown is the DNA's translation. Here the CDR3 reads CAWEGYPDKLIF. CDR3 coding DNA: TGTGCCTGGGAGGGATATCCCGATAAACTCATCTTT. The chain combines TRDV2 with TRDJ1; a weak D match, TRDD3 (6 bases). The J gene, left out of TCRdb, was set here by checking the DNA against germline. This CDR3 is built from 12 residues. V lost 7 bases, J lost 3 bases, and 11 bases lay in between. Per germline, CDR1 GEAIGNYY and CDR2 EKD.

A word on this clone: TCRdb shows a much larger clone's protein in place of this DNA's translation, and the two differ at residue 16, likely through a read error; the protein shown is translated from the DNA. The V gene reported is TRDV2; the J gene is uncalled; the listed D gene, TRDD3, was not tested against the DNA. Germline lookup yields CDR1 GEAIGNYY and CDR2 EKD. This CDR3 contains 17 residues. The DNA for the CDR3 is TGTGCCTGTGACGTACTGGGGGGTAACCGTTACACCGATAAACTCACCTTT. It translates to CACDVLGGNRYTDKLTF.

This clone was seen more than once but under ten times. It is likely a read error: a sequence one base away is far more abundant. The same CDR3 is also encoded by other DNA sequences in this sample. The chain carries TRAV36/DV7 and TRDJ1, with D perhaps matching TRDD3 (8 bases). In the absence of a J gene in TCRdb, the DNA was matched to germline to assign it here. CDR1 is VTNFRS and CDR2 is LTSSGIE in the germline V gene (reference sequence). The CDR3 consists of 20 residues. V lost 3 bases and J 8 bases, leaving 38 bases between the germline ends. CDR3 residues: CAVARWDSYGATGGRNKLIF. CDR3 nucleotide sequence: TGTGCTGTGGCTCGCTGGGATTCCTACGGGGCTACTGGGGGTCGAAACAAACTCATCTTT.

This clone was seen repeatedly, ten times or more. A read error likely explains why the TCRdb protein, taken from a much larger clone, differs from this DNA's translation at residue 19; the protein shown is translated from the DNA. The chain combines TRDV2 with TRDJ1, with TRDD3 matching 13 bases. TCRdb leaves out the J gene; it was filled in here by matching the DNA to germline. This CDR3 is built from 22 residues. Per the germline V gene, CDR1 is GEAIGNYY and CDR2 is EKD. This CDR3 reads CACDTVLTGGYAKKKHSDRLIF. The DNA for the CDR3 is TGTGCCTGTGACACCGTCTTAACTGGGGGATACGCTAAGAAAAAGCATAGCGATAGACTCATCTTT.

This clone was recorded at least ten times. The TCRdb protein comes from a much larger clone and disagrees with this DNA's translation at residue 17, likely due to a read error; the protein given here is derived from the DNA. The V gene reported is TRAV38-2/DV8; the J gene is uncalled; the table assigns TRDD3, which was not confirmed against the DNA. CDR1 and CDR2 from the germline V gene are TSESDYY and QEAYKQQN. CDR3 length equals 19 residues. In DNA form, the CDR3 reads TGTGCTTATAGGAGCGGGCTGGGGGATACCTTTTCGTACACCGATAAACCCATCTTT. Protein sequence: CAYRSGLGDTFSYTDKPIF.

In its sample, this clone was seen a few times. The protein given by TCRdb reflects a much larger clone and differs at residue 6 from this DNA's translation, likely from a read error; the protein shown is the DNA's translation. The CDR3 reads CALGEADLPYYLYTFTGGYAVSGAAQLFF. CDR3 nucleotides: TGTGCTCTTGGGGAAGCGGACCTTCCGTACTACCTCTATACCTTTACTGGGGGATACGCGGTAAGTGGGGCAGCACAACTCTTCTTT. This rearrangement joins TRDV1 to TRDJ2; the match to TRDD3 covers 13 bases. TCRdb records no J gene; here it was assigned by comparing the DNA to germline. The J segment lost 6 bases and the V segment lost 2 bases, leaving 42 bases of the junction unmatched. CDR3 length: 29 residues. The germline gives CDR1 TSWWSYY, CDR2 QGS.

This clone was seen only a few times. The chain has TRDV1 and TRDJ1; 9 bases align to TRDD3. The J gene was not available in TCRdb and was assigned here by matching the DNA to germline segments. The length of the CDR3 is 21 residues. The ends lost 4 bases at V and 0 bases at J; junction bases unmatched: 21. The germline CDR1 and CDR2 sequences are TSWWSYY and QGS. The CDR3 region has the DNA TGTGCTCTTGGGGTTTTAACTCGTACTGGGGATACGGTGGGGTACACCGATAAACTCATCTTT. It codes for CALGVLTRTGDTVGYTDKLIF.

Remarks on this clone: This DNA's translation and the protein TCRdb lists, from a much larger clone, do not match at residue 6, likely due to a read error; the protein shown is translated from the DNA. V gene TRAV38-2/DV8 combines with J gene TRDJ1, with 13 bases identical to TRDD3. V trimming: 3 bases; J trimming: 7 bases; junction bases outside the gene matches: 21. This CDR3 comprises 20 residues. Germline CDR1 and CDR2: TSESDYY and QEAYKQQN. The CDR3 nucleotides read TGTGCTTATAGGAACGAACCTGCGTACTGGGGGATACGGGGCGCCGGTAAACTCATCTTT. This sequence encodes CAYRNEPAYWGIRGAGKLIF.

In this sample, this clone turned up a few times. This likely reflects a read error, since a far larger clone is one base away. Other DNA sequences of this sample code for an identical CDR3. CDR3 nucleotide sequence: TGTGCTCTTGGGGAATCGTCCTACGAGCTGGACACCGATAAACTCATCTTT. Its protein product is CALGESSYELDTDKLIF. V usage is TRDV1 and J usage is TRDJ1, with D possibly matching TRDD2 (6 bases). The J gene is not listed in TCRdb, so it was assigned here from a DNA match to germline. Trimming took 2 bases from V and 0 from J, leaving 16 bases between them. This CDR3 is built from 17 residues. From germline, CDR1 is TSWWSYY and CDR2 QGS.

At least ten counts were recorded for this clone. TCRdb pairs this DNA with a much larger clone's protein that differs at residue 15, likely a read error; the protein shown was translated from the DNA. The chain links TRDV2 to TRDJ1; 12 bases line up with TRDD3. Assignment of the J gene here rests on matching the DNA to germline, because TCRdb gives none. The germline V gene has CDR1 GEAIGNYY and CDR2 EKD. The CDR3 length is 21 residues. With V trimmed by 1 base and J by 1 base, 18 bases remained unmatched. Here the CDR3 reads CACDTLLLGDTDLDSTDKLIF. Written as DNA, the CDR3 is TGTGCCTGTGACACTCTTTTACTGGGGGATACTGACCTCGACAGCACCGATAAACTCATCTTT.

In its sample, this clone was seen a few times. It differs at one base from a far larger clone, so likely a read error. The same CDR3 also results from other DNA sequences found in this sample. This rearrangement joins TRDV2 to TRDJ1; TRDD3 aligns across 10 bases. CDR1 GEAIGNYY and CDR2 EKD come from the germline V gene. This CDR3 comprises 21 residues. J lost 0 bases, V lost 3 bases, and 21 bases had no gene match. CDR3: CACDPLSTVVGDTRNTDKLIF. Here the CDR3 DNA reads TGTGCCTGTGACCCCTTAAGTACCGTAGTGGGGGATACCCGAAACACCGATAAACTCATCTTT.

Ten or more counts support this clone. A read error likely explains this, since a far larger clone differs by one base. This rearrangement joins TRDV1 to TRDJ1; possibly TRDD2 for D (7 bases). Germline V lookup: CDR1 TSWWSYY, CDR2 QGS. The CDR3 covers 25 residues. The CDR3: CALGEPHFLRGSLRWGASYTNKLIF. CDR3 coding DNA: TGTGCTCTTGGGGAACCTCATTTCCTACGGGGTTCGTTACGCTGGGGAGCCTCCTACACCAATAAACTCATCTTT.

This clone was found many times. A far larger clone lies a single base away; this is likely a read error. In the same sample, other DNA sequences code for this CDR3. The chain carries TRDV2 and TRDJ1; D unresolved. The J gene, absent from TCRdb, was called here by matching the DNA to germline. The V end was cut by 6 bases, the J end by 3 bases, with 25 bases between. The CDR3 sequence is 17 residues long. The germline V gene encodes CDR1 GEAIGNYY and CDR2 EKD. DNA for the CDR3: TGTGCCTGTTCCTTGTCCGGCTTCACCGGCGGGGCCGATAAACTCATCTTT. Translating it yields CACSLSGFTGGADKLIF.

This clone was seen only a few times. V is TRDV1 and J is TRDJ1; 8 positions agree with TRDD3. The J gene comes from matching the DNA to germline here; TCRdb lacks it. Looked up from germline, CDR1 is TSWWSYY and CDR2 is QGS. The CDR3 sequence is 18 residues long. Trimming cost V 2 bases and J 7 bases; bases outside gene matches: 18. This chain's CDR3 is CALGEGLAGDTKGGKLIF. CDR3 DNA: TGTGCTCTTGGGGAAGGCCTCGCTGGGGATACTAAAGGGGGTAAACTCATCTTT.

This clone has more than one count but fewer than ten. The protein that TCRdb holds for this DNA derives from a much larger clone and differs from the translated DNA at residue 5, which likely indicates a read error; the protein shown here is translated from the DNA. CDR3 amino acids: CAYTRPPSTQPRTGGYHTTGPDKLIF. The CDR3 DNA follows: TGTGCTTATACGAGGCCGCCCTCCACTCAGCCCCGTACTGGGGGATACCATACGACGGGTCCCGATAAACTCATCTTT. This chain connects TRAV38-2/DV8 to TRDJ1; 12 bases fit TRDD3. TCRdb gives no J gene; it was assigned here by matching the DNA to germline. The CDR3 covers 26 residues. V gave up 6 bases and J gave up 3 bases; unmatched junction bases: 39. Germline V CDR1 and CDR2: TSESDYY, QEAYKQQN.

This clone has at least ten counts. A far larger clone is only one base removed, so a read error is likely. CDR3 residues: CAFGRRNPYWGVQTTYTDKLIF. In nucleotides, the CDR3 is TGTGCCTTTGGGCGACGAAACCCGTACTGGGGGGTACAAACCACGTACACCGATAAACTCATCTTT. The chain has TRDV3 and TRDJ1; 8 bases line up with TRDD3. The ends lost 2 bases at V and 0 bases at J; junction bases unmatched: 29. The CDR3 runs to 22 residues. The germline CDR1 and CDR2 sequences are TVYSNPD and GDNSRS (reference sequence).

A remark on this clone: The protein in TCRdb stems from a much larger clone and differs at residue 3 from this DNA's translation, likely a read error; here the protein is translated from the DNA. This sequence joins TRDV2 and TRDJ1; TRDD3 aligns across 9 bases. Because TCRdb records no J gene, it was assigned here through a match of the DNA to germline. From germline, CDR1 is GEAIGNYY and CDR2 EKD. After removal of 8 bases from V and 0 bases from J, the junction contained 30 bases not matched to a gene. The CDR3 is 22 amino acids. The CDR3 region is CAYPRNREGGYNHPLYTDKLIF. The CDR3 nucleotides read TGTGCCTATCCCCGTAATCGGGAAGGGGGATACAACCACCCACTGTACACCGATAAACTCATCTTT.

Worth noting for this clone: TCRdb assigns this DNA the protein of a much larger clone, which departs from its translation at residue 5; this likely reflects a read error, and the protein shown comes from translating the DNA. The J gene is TRDJ1, the V gene TRDV1, with TRDD3 matching 9 bases. No J gene was available from TCRdb, and it was assigned here by a germline match of the DNA. CDR1 is TSWWSYY, CDR2 QGS, per germline. CDR3 size: 23 residues. V lost 4 bases to trimming and J lost 0 bases; unmatched junction nucleotides: 27. CDR3 sequence (DNA): TGTGCTCTTGGGGGACTTGGGGCTAGATCGTACTGGGGGACGCGCTACTACACCGATAAACTCATCTTT. Encoded protein: CALGGLGARSYWGTRYYTDKLIF.

Points on this clone: This DNA's translation differs at residue 10 from TCRdb's protein, which comes from a much larger clone; a read error is likely, and the protein shown is translated from the DNA. This rearrangement joins TRDV3 to TRDJ1, with D perhaps TRDD3 (5 bases). The J gene is absent in TCRdb and was assigned here via DNA matching to germline. The CDR3 contains 13 residues. The germline gives CDR1 TVYSNPD, CDR2 GDNSRS (reference sequence). The CDR3 region has the DNA TGTGCCTCCGGGGACACCCGGGTCGATGAACTCATCTTT. Translated, it gives CASGDTRVDELIF.